This entry concerns a single TCR beta chain. This specimen comes from a study of T cell changes during pregnancy in multiple sclerosis. The repertoire was sequenced with immunoSEQ multiplex PCR; TCRdb's copy has only in-frame clones and lacks some. The sample records tens of thousands of clones, 85% to 95% being singletons. This CDR3 region has 14 residues. Germline V gene data show CDR1 as SEHNR and CDR2 as FQNEAQ (reference sequence). V lost 5 bases and J lost 2, with 12 bases in between. The source material was CD4+ T cells from peripheral blood mononuclear cells, sampled in the second trimester of pregnancy. The chain employs TRBV7-9 and TRBJ2-5; D is perhaps TRBD1 (6 bases). The clonotype comes from a female donor with multiple sclerosis, enrolled in a pregnancy study. The CDR3 DNA reads as TGTGCCAGCAGCCCAGGACAGACGCAAGAGACCCAGTACTTC. Amino acid sequence: CASSPGQTQETQYF.